The T cell receptor beta chain under discussion was sequenced for a study of esophageal squamous cell carcinoma under preoperative chemotherapy. Study-level background: TCR repertoires were profiled from both peripheral blood T cells and tumor-infiltrating lymphocytes. Study results and caveats: After chemotherapy, TCR diversity rose significantly in peripheral T cells but not in tumor-infiltrating lymphocytes.

CDR3 length: 15 amino acids. Losses at the gene ends were 8 bases for V and 0 bases for J; bases not matched to a gene: 4. CDR1 is MNHEY and CDR2 is SMNVEV in the germline V gene (reference sequence). TCRdb re-analysed the PCR reads in MiXCR, keeping a single row per CDR3 protein. In the table there are 15,000 to 20,000 distinct CDR3 sequences, 46% of which are singletons. The sample's time point: after preoperative PTX-NDP chemotherapy. In regard to this clonotype: Its antigen is still unknown.

This chain uses TRBV27 with TRBJ1-1; 12 bases line up with TRBD1. The sequence was obtained from a human donor with esophageal squamous cell carcinoma. The donor label of this sample is uncertain. The sample was collected from a patient given preoperative chemotherapy. The CDR3 sequence: CASRDRGRLNTEAFF. CDR3 coding DNA: TGTGCCAGCCGGGACAGGGGGCGCCTGAACACTGAAGCTTTCTTT.